The TCR beta chain under discussion was sequenced for a study of T cell repertoires in cytomegalovirus infection. As for the study in general: CMV infection and matching HLA type were both indicated by public TCR beta signatures.

Comment on this clonotype: Its antigen is as yet unknown.

Study-wide results and limits: CMV carriers with the relevant HLA were identified by cumulative public TCR beta family frequency. The study found HLA-C-restricted CMV-specific TCR beta clonotypes dominating the ex vivo response.

Germline values: CDR1 LNHDA, CDR2 SQIVND (reference sequence). Trimming shortened V by 5 bases and J by 6 bases, and 17 bases separated the two germline ends. CDR3 size: 15 residues. TCRdb analysed the reads with MiXCR anew, one entry per CDR3 protein. This sample has roughly 720,000 distinct CDR3 sequences; under 40% occur once, and the top ten carry around 2.8%. The sequenced material came from PBMCs. This clonotype was sampled from a human donor in good health (CMV status not recorded). Some clones in this sample may be carry-over from other donors' samples. The chain combines TRBV19 with TRBJ1-5, with TRBD1 as a possible D gene (5 bases). CDR3 coding DNA: TGTGCCAGTAGTCCAGGGAGGATGGGCAGTCAGCCCCAGCATTTT. It encodes CASSPGRMGSQPQHF. Complete variable domain (other parts from reference TRBV19 and TRBJ1-5): DGGITQSPKYLFRKEGQNVTLSCEQNLNHDAMYWYRQDPGQGLRLIYYSQIVNDFQKGDIAEGYSVSREKKESFPLTVTSAQKNPTAFYLCASSPGRMGSQPQHFGDGTRLSIL.